These 15 T cell receptor beta chains originate from one sample sequenced in a study of T cells after yellow fever vaccination. MiXCR, run by TCRdb on the 5' RACE reads, gives a single entry per CDR3 protein. The sample lists 500,000 to 650,000 distinct CDR3 sequences, about 13% seen once, with more than 12% in the top ten. The material was PBMCs, obtained on the day of the yellow fever booster vaccination. The receptors shown here come from a man aged 25 to 40 who received the YFV17D yellow fever vaccine.

This clonotype was found a few times. This rearrangement joins TRBV9 to TRBJ1-2; no definite D call. The CDR3 spans 14 residues. V dropped 2 bases and J dropped 6 bases, with 14 bases sitting between them. The germline V gene has CDR1 SGDLS and CDR2 YYNGEE. CDR3 residues: CASSVGDRTNGYTF. As DNA, the CDR3 is TGTGCCAGCAGCGTCGGGGATCGTACGAATGGCTACACCTTC.

This clonotype was picked up many times. The chain uses TRBV7-2 and TRBJ2-2; 7 bases are shared with TRBD2. Trimming took 4 bases from V and 6 from J; bases not matched to a gene: 8. This CDR3 is built from 15 residues. Germline V gene lookup returns CDR1 SGHTA and CDR2 FQGNSA. In DNA form, the CDR3 reads TGTGCCAGCAGCTCAGCTCTCGCGGGAGCCGGGGAGCTGTTTTTT. Translating gives CASSSALAGAGELFF.

This clonotype turned up a few times. The chain joins TRBV6-4 to TRBJ2-5; D uncertain. Germline V CDR1 and CDR2: MRHNA, SNTAGT. V lost 5 bases and J lost 0, with 10 bases in between. The CDR3 length is 14 residues. The CDR3 here is CASSTQTYQETQYF. DNA of the CDR3: TGTGCCAGCAGTACACAGACGTACCAAGAGACCCAGTACTTC.

This clonotype turned up a few times. V is TRBV19 and J is TRBJ2-1, with 8 bases fitting TRBD2. Germline V gene data show CDR1 as LNHDA and CDR2 as SQIVND (reference sequence). This CDR3 has 16 residues. V trimming: 5 bases; J trimming: 3 bases; junction bases outside the gene matches: 9. The CDR3 here is CASSAPTSGDYNEQFF. DNA for the CDR3: TGTGCCAGTAGTGCCCCCACTAGCGGAGACTACAATGAGCAGTTCTTC.

The V and J genes are TRBV29-1 and TRBJ2-1; no definite D call. This CDR3 region has 12 residues. V dropped 5 bases and J dropped 6 bases, with 11 bases sitting between them. Per germline, CDR1 SQVTM and CDR2 ANQGSEA. In nucleotides, the CDR3 is TGCAGCGTTCGGTCCCAATTCAATGAGCAGTTCTTC. The encoded protein is CSVRSQFNEQFF.

This clonotype has only a few counts. J is TRBJ2-3 and V is TRBV10-3; D gene unclear. The CDR3 contains 12 residues. Germline V gene sequence: CDR1 ENHRY, CDR2 SYGVKD. Trimming took 6 bases from V and 6 from J, leaving 10 bases between them. The CDR3 sequence is CAIRDPSDTQYF. The CDR3 nucleotides read TGTGCCATCAGGGACCCCTCCGATACGCAGTATTTT.

This clonotype has a handful of counts. J is TRBJ2-7 and V is TRBV5-5; D may correspond to TRBD1 or TRBD2 (6 bases each). V was cut by 1 base and J by 5 bases, with 10 bases left in between. Germline V gives CDR1 SGHKS, CDR2 YYEKEE (reference sequence). This CDR3 spans 13 amino acids. The CDR3 sequence is CASSLPGAHEQYF. DNA for the CDR3: TGTGCCAGCAGCTTGCCGGGGGCCCACGAGCAGTACTTC.

This clonotype was seen a handful of times. The chain employs TRBV10-1 and TRBJ2-2; D possibly uses TRBD1 or TRBD2 (5 bases each). Germline V gene sequence: CDR1 WNHNN, CDR2 SYGVQD (reference sequence). V was cut by 8 bases and J by 0 bases, with 19 bases left in between. There are 17 residues in the CDR3. The CDR3 sequence: CASPGTVSLANTGELFF. The CDR3 region has the DNA TGCGCCAGCCCAGGGACCGTCAGTCTTGCGAACACCGGGGAGCTGTTTTTT.

This sequence joins TRBV4-3 and TRBJ2-7; D is unclear. Per the germline V gene, CDR1 is LGHNA and CDR2 is YSLEER. V was clipped by 1 base and J by 2 bases, with 6 bases between them. CDR3 length: 13 amino acids. CDR3: CASSQGYAYEQYF. As DNA, the CDR3 is TGCGCCAGCAGCCAAGGCTATGCCTACGAGCAGTACTTC.

This clonotype was counted a few times. J is TRBJ2-2 and V is TRBV6-1, with 8 bases matching TRBD1. With V trimmed by 6 bases and J by 4 bases, 4 bases remained unmatched. The CDR3 totals 14 residues. Per germline, CDR1 MNHNS and CDR2 SASEGT. In DNA form, the CDR3 reads TGTGCCAGCAGAAGACAGGGGTCCACCGGGGAGCTGTTTTTT. Translating it yields CASRRQGSTGELFF.

This clonotype appeared a few times. The CDR3 bases are TGCGCCAGCAGCCAAGCGGGGACTGGTTCCGGGACCTACTACAATGAGCAGTTCTTC. Translation gives CASSQAGTGSGTYYNEQFF. The V gene is TRBV4-3, the J gene TRBJ2-1; perhaps TRBD2 as D (6 bases). Germline V gene sequence: CDR1 LGHNA, CDR2 YSLEER. V was trimmed by 1 base and J by 3 bases, leaving 22 bases between them. This CDR3 comprises 19 residues.

This clonotype was seen a few times. The genes are TRBV19 and TRBJ2-5; D is undetermined. Germline CDR1 is LNHDA and CDR2 is SQIVND (reference sequence). V lost 7 bases to trimming and J lost 4 bases, with 16 bases between them. The CDR3 consists of 14 residues. DNA of the CDR3: TGTGCCAGTAAGGGCGGCCTCCCCCCAGAGACCCAGTACTTC. Protein sequence: CASKGGLPPETQYF.

This clonotype showed up just a few times. The chain combines TRBV7-3 with TRBJ1-1; D ambiguous. The V end lost 2 bases, the J end lost 3 bases, and 10 bases lay between the germline ends. CDR3 size: 14 residues. CDR1 is SGHTA and CDR2 is FQGTGA in the germline V gene. This CDR3 reads CASSLGPRDTEAFF. The DNA of the CDR3 is TGTGCCAGCAGCTTAGGCCCGAGGGACACTGAAGCTTTCTTT. The variable domain in full, with the rest retrieved from reference TRBV7-3 and TRBJ1-1, is GAGVSQTPSNKVTEKGKYVELRCDPISGHTALYWYRQSLGQGPEFLIYFQGTGAADDSGLPNDRFFAVRPEGSVSTLKIQRTERGDSAVYLCASSLGPRDTEAFFGQGTRLTVV.

The CDR3 coding sequence is TGTGCCAGCAGTCCAGCGGGACAGCCCAATCAGCCCCAGCATTTT. Translating gives CASSPAGQPNQPQHF. The rearrangement links TRBV28 to TRBJ1-5; 7 bases align to TRBD1. V shed 5 bases and J 3 bases; nucleotides not matched to a gene: 7. Germline V lookup: CDR1 MDHEN, CDR2 SYDVKM. This CDR3 contains 15 residues.

This clonotype has a handful of counts. This rearrangement joins TRBV20-1 to TRBJ1-2; D is possibly TRBD1 (6 bases). The CDR3 totals 12 residues. Germline CDR1 reads DFQATT; CDR2 reads SNEGSKA (reference sequence). Trimming removed 8 bases from V and 5 bases from J, with 15 bases in between. CDR3 in DNA: TGCAGTCCGCGGGGGGGCGGGTATGGCTACACCTTC. As protein: CSPRGGGYGYTF.